This entry features one T cell receptor (beta chain) sequence. The specificity of this receptor is unknown. Per-base quality was not reported, and no clone a single base away is much larger than it. This specimen belongs to a study of graft-versus-host responses after intestinal transplantation (dated by TCRdb to the early 2020s). The study in broad terms: The transplants that recipients got were multivisceral, liver-intestinal, or isolated intestinal. Anti-thymocyte globulin induction was given to all recipients, followed by maintenance tacrolimus and steroids for two to four years. After intestinal transplantation, graft-versus-host and host-versus-graft alloreactive T cell clones in the graft, circulation and bone marrow were tracked using bulk TCR-beta CDR3 sequencing. The cohort enrolled about two dozen intestinal transplant recipients, one of whom was a retransplant, and a few patients without pretransplant specimens were excluded. A peak of at least 4% donor T cells among recipient peripheral blood mononuclear cells was the definition used for donor T cell macrochimerism. Rather than going through the commercial service, samples from three later patients were sequenced in-house on an Illumina MiSeq and processed with MiXCR. Alloreactive clones were identified by sequencing pre-transplant mixed lymphocyte reaction products and comparing them with unstimulated pre-transplant donor and recipient T cells.

The cysteine opens and the phenylalanine closes a CDR3 of 17 amino acids. Of all the DNA, just the CDR3 is kept, 51 bases in frame from base 1. The germline V gene supplies CDR1 SGHRS and CDR2 YFSETQ. Cut back by 1 base and 3 bases, the V and J ends lie 20 bases apart. The sample's time point label is to be understood as: cells obtained before transplantation from donor or recipient. CD3+CD4+ and CD3+CD8+ populations were FACS-sorted from unstimulated pre-transplant donor and recipient cells taken from spleen or lymph nodes. Receptor amplification or capture employed the immunoSEQ multiplex PCR assay. For most patients, genomic DNA was isolated using the Qiagen DNeasy Blood and Tissue Kit and was shipped frozen to Adaptive Biotechnologies for TCR sequencing. High-throughput TCR-beta CDR3 sequencing of genomic DNA from most patients was performed by Adaptive Biotechnologies. In the source study's methods: TCR sequencing data for 15 to 20 patients were retrieved from Adaptive's ImmunoSEQ software; a few other patients were processed with MiXCR and VDJtools. To correct CD4 versus CD8 sorting errors, sequences present in both subsets at a frequency ratio below 5:1 were removed. CDR3 nucleotide sequences shared by donor and recipient were removed because the origin of these sequences could not be assigned. To count as alloreactive, a clone needed at least 2-fold expansion over unstimulated cells and a minimum CFSE-low frequency of 0.002% (template counts) or 0.001% (read counts). A clone was considered mappable if detected in the sequenced pre-transplant spleen, lymph node, or MLR CFSE-low populations of the donor or recipient. The cumulative frequency of alloreactive clones was calculated as a percentage of all sequences, weighted by copy number. As stored in TCRdb, this immuneACCESS dataset retains in-frame rearrangements with V and J assigned. A fraction of the clones does not appear; measured against another copy, unresolved V genes explain less than half of the discrepancy, and the remainder lacks a known reason. V, J and clone size were drawn from that table, and D and trimming were deduced from the DNA. A total of about 78,000 clones appear in this sample, 87% of them only once. Around 8% of the sample rests with the top ten.

On the study overall, not on this receptor specifically: Early after transplant, peak levels of circulating GvH clones were associated with declines in HvG clones. GvH clones were detected in recipient bone marrow, and some appeared earlier in ileal mucosa or blood, consistent with an intestinal mucosal origin. Patients with donor T cell macrochimerism had high GvH to HvG T cell clonal ratios in their allografts. Conclusions were limited by the relatively low number and heterogeneity of intestinal transplant patients.

This TCR was recovered from a human donor who was the organ donor for an intestinal transplant. This specimen was unstimulated CD8+ T cells sorted from spleen or lymph node cells, taken before transplant. The V and J segments used are TRBV5-1 and TRBJ2-7, with no D gene named confidently. The CDR3 is CASSLSLEVLGFYEQYF. The nucleotide sequence is given as TGCGCCAGCAGCTTGTCGCTAGAGGTCCTGGGGTTCTACGAGCAGTACTTC. With the rest looked up from the reference TRBV5-1 and TRBJ2-7 genes rather than sequenced, the full variable domain is KAGVTQTPRYLIKTRGQQVTLSCSPISGHRSVSWYQQTPGQGLQFLFEYFSETQRNKGNFPGRFSGRQFSNSRSEMNVSTLELGDSALYLCASSLSLEVLGFYEQYFGPGTRLTVT.